This T cell receptor beta chain is drawn from a study of blood T cell repertoires in COVID-19. Study overall: Specimens from acute and convalescent COVID-19 originated in the United States, Italy and Spain.

In the original workflow: Amplification of reference gene primers provided the estimated nucleated cell counts. Generated by immunoSEQ multiplex PCR, the TCRdb table keeps only in-frame clones and is missing some. V and J calls and clone size are copied from that table; D and trimming were computed from the DNA. The sample carries approximately 270,000 clones, around 88% recorded once. CDR3 length: 15 amino acids. J lost 9 bases, V lost 5 bases, and 12 bases had no gene match. The V gene's germline CDR1 is MNHEY and CDR2 SVGEGT. This TCR was recovered from a man of 80 years or more with acute or convalescent COVID-19. Material: peripheral blood. The J gene is TRBJ2-5, the V gene TRBV6-2 or TRBV6-3; TRBD2 aligns across 10 bases. CDR3 sequence: CASSQSGLAVRSQYF. The CDR3 DNA sequence: TGTGCCAGCAGTCAGTCCGGACTAGCGGTCCGGTCCCAGTACTTC.